What follows are 32 T cell receptor beta chains derived from one specimen sequenced in a study of CD8 T cells in Susac syndrome. The authors reverse transcribed roughly 0.5 to 1 ug RNA with random hexamers. Using its own MiXCR run on the immunoSEQ multiplex PCR reads, TCRdb lists one record per CDR3 protein. The table includes a few hundred thousand distinct CDR3 sequences, more than 70% detected once. Specimen: CD8+ T cells from PBMCs. The receptors were sampled from a human donor with multiple sclerosis.

The CDR3 loop is CASSWRGGTEAFF. DNA for the CDR3: TGTGCCAGCAGCTGGAGGGGCGGCACTGAAGCTTTCTTT. The V gene is TRBV6-5, the J gene TRBJ1-1; a weak D match, TRBD1 (5 bases). This CDR3 is built from 13 residues. Trimming removed 6 bases from V and 4 bases from J, with 12 bases in between. From germline, CDR1 is MNHEY and CDR2 SVGAGI.

V gene TRBV6-5 combines with J gene TRBJ1-2; D possibly corresponds to TRBD1 (5 bases). The germline V gene has CDR1 MNHEY and CDR2 SVGAGI. The V end lost 0 bases, the J end lost 3 bases, and 11 bases lay between the germline ends. This CDR3 is 15 amino acids long. CDR3 in amino acids: CASSYSTATDYGYTF. The CDR3 DNA reads as TGTGCCAGCAGTTACTCGACGGCGACAGACTATGGCTACACCTTC.

CDR3: CASSSGALYGYTF. The CDR3, as DNA: TGTGCCAGCAGCTCCGGGGCACTCTATGGCTACACCTTC. The rearrangement joins TRBV5-4 to TRBJ1-2; perhaps TRBD1 as D (5 bases). V dropped 3 bases and J dropped 4 bases, with 10 bases sitting between them. Germline-derived CDR1 and CDR2 are SGHNT and YYREEE (reference sequence). This CDR3 spans 13 amino acids.

This chain links TRBV5-5 with TRBJ2-7, with TRBD1 as a possible D gene (5 bases). CDR3 length equals 12 residues. The germline CDR1 and CDR2 sequences are SGHKS and YYEKEE (reference sequence). The ends were cut back, 4 bases at V and 4 bases at J, with 9 bases in the middle. In nucleotides, the CDR3 is TGTGCCAGCAGCCCGACAGAATACGAGCAGTACTTC. It encodes CASSPTEYEQYF.

This clonotype was seen only once. J is TRBJ2-3 and V is TRBV6-5; 10 bases map to TRBD1. The germline V gene has CDR1 MNHEY and CDR2 SVGAGI. The CDR3 runs 16 residues. J gave up 4 bases and V 1 base, and 5 bases lay outside the gene matches. CDR3 region: CASSYFGQGGPDTQYF. CDR3 DNA sequence: TGTGCCAGCAGTTACTTCGGACAGGGGGGTCCAGATACGCAGTATTTT.

This rearrangement joins TRBV19 to TRBJ2-7; D gene ambiguous. Germline CDR1 is LNHDA and CDR2 is SQIVND (reference sequence). With 3 bases removed from V and 1 base from J, the gap between germline ends came to 16 bases. There are 16 residues in the CDR3. CDR3 nucleotides: TGTGCCAGTAGTATTACCCCCGAGACGCCGTCCTACGAGCAGTACTTC. Translated: CASSITPETPSYEQYF.

The chain links TRBV27 to TRBJ2-7, with D tentatively TRBD2 (5 bases). CDR3 length: 15 residues. Germline V CDR1 and CDR2: MNHEY, SMNVEV (reference sequence). V was trimmed by 4 bases and J by 1 base, leaving 14 bases between them. The CDR3 DNA reads as TGTGCCAGCAGTTCCATACTAAGAGGGTCCTACGAGCAGTACTTC. It specifies CASSSILRGSYEQYF.

CDR3 coding DNA: TGTGCCAGCAGAGCTAGCGGGAGAAGGGCCTACGAGCAGTACTTC. It codes for CASRASGRRAYEQYF. This chain joins TRBV6-1 and TRBJ2-7; 10 bases line up with TRBD2. V trimming: 6 bases; J trimming: 2 bases; junction bases outside the gene matches: 7. Germline loops: CDR1 MNHNS, CDR2 SASEGT. This CDR3 comprises 15 residues.

The chain employs TRBV2 and TRBJ2-7; 9 bases line up with TRBD2. V shed 5 bases and J 0 bases; nucleotides not matched to a gene: 11. The germline CDR1 and CDR2 sequences are SNHLY and FYNNEI. The CDR3 loop spans 17 amino acids. This CDR3 is CASSPGREGQYSYEQYF. CDR3 in DNA: TGTGCCAGCAGTCCGGGGCGGGAGGGGCAATACTCCTACGAGCAGTACTTC.

This clonotype was seen only once. The chain combines TRBV24-1 with TRBJ2-5, with D possibly being TRBD1 (5 bases). V lost 3 bases and J lost 1, with 11 bases in between. This CDR3 contains 15 residues. Per the germline V gene, CDR1 is KGHDR and CDR2 is SFDVKD. This chain's CDR3 is CATSDPQDFQETQYF. The CDR3, as DNA: TGTGCCACCAGTGATCCACAGGATTTCCAAGAGACCCAGTACTTC.

This clonotype was seen a few times. The gene calls are TRBV5-5 and TRBJ2-1; 8 positions agree with TRBD1. The V segment lost 0 bases and the J segment 9 bases; nucleotides outside the gene matches: 5. The CDR3 has 14 amino acids. Germline CDR1 SGHKS, CDR2 YYEKEE (reference sequence). The CDR3 spells CASSLGTGKSEQFF. The CDR3 DNA sequence: TGTGCCAGCAGCTTGGGGACAGGGAAAAGTGAGCAGTTCTTC.

The V call is TRBV19, the J call TRBJ2-7; possible D gene TRBD2, 7 bases. The V end lost 5 bases, the J end lost 4 bases, and 15 bases lay between the germline ends. Germline V gene data show CDR1 as LNHDA and CDR2 as SQIVND (reference sequence). The CDR3 spans 14 residues. The CDR3 is CASSYGGRGYEQYF. CDR3 nucleotides: TGTGCCAGTAGTTACGGGGGGCGCGGGTACGAGCAGTACTTC.

The V gene is TRBV4-1, the J gene TRBJ2-4; a possible D gene is TRBD1 (6 bases). This CDR3 contains 13 residues. The germline gives CDR1 MGHRA, CDR2 YSYEKL. V was trimmed by 3 bases and J by 15 bases, leaving 18 bases between them. This CDR3 reads CASSQEQGQPPYF. The CDR3 nucleotides are TGCGCCAGCAGCCAGGAGCAGGGGCAGCCTCCGTACTTC.

The chain joins TRBV19 to TRBJ2-1, with unresolved D. Germline V gene data show CDR1 as LNHDA and CDR2 as SQIVND (reference sequence). The CDR3 has 13 residues. V lost 2 bases to trimming and J lost 8 bases, with 10 bases between them. The chain's CDR3 is CASSINVVDEQFF. The CDR3 DNA sequence: TGTGCCAGTAGTATAAATGTGGTCGATGAGCAGTTCTTC.

DNA for the CDR3: TGTGCCTCCCAGGTCGGGACTAGCGTACACCCTAGCACAGATACGCAGTATTTT. Encoded protein: CASQVGTSVHPSTDTQYF. The chain couples TRBV10-3 to TRBJ2-3; 10 positions agree with TRBD2. The V gene end was trimmed by 11 bases and the J gene end by 0 bases; junction bases not matched to a gene: 17. The CDR3 covers 18 residues. Per germline, CDR1 ENHRY and CDR2 SYGVKD.

The V call is TRBV27, the J call TRBJ2-3; the D is unclear. CDR3 size: 13 residues. The V gene's germline CDR1 is MNHEY and CDR2 SMNVEV (reference sequence). V lost 0 bases, J lost 4 bases, and 5 bases lay in between. CDR3 coding DNA: TGTGCCAGCAGTTTATCAAGCTCAGATACGCAGTATTTT. Translation: CASSLSSSDTQYF.

The chain couples TRBV28 to TRBJ2-7, with 10 bases fitting TRBD1. CDR3 size: 16 residues. The V gene end was trimmed by 4 bases and the J gene end by 2 bases; junction bases not matched to a gene: 8. CDR1 is MDHEN and CDR2 is SYDVKM in the germline V gene. CDR3 DNA: TGTGCCAGCAGTTCCGGACAGGGGGTTATGACCTACGAGCAGTACTTC. Translation gives CASSSGQGVMTYEQYF. Using reference TRBV28 and TRBJ2-7 for the parts outside the CDR3, the full variable domain is DVKVTQSSRYLVKRTGEKVFLECVQDMDHENMFWYRQDPGLGLRLIYFSYDVKMKEKGDIPEGYSVSREKKERFSLILESASTNQTSMYLCASSSGQGVMTYEQYFGPGTRLTVT.

This chain uses TRBV6-2 or TRBV6-3 with TRBJ2-7; no clear D. This CDR3 has 13 residues. Germline assignment: CDR1 MNHEY and CDR2 SVGEGT. With 6 bases removed from V and 6 bases from J, the gap between germline ends came to 15 bases. Here the CDR3 reads CASSPGSPGEQYF. DNA of the CDR3: TGTGCCAGCAGCCCTGGGTCTCCCGGCGAGCAGTACTTC.

This rearrangement joins TRBV14 to TRBJ2-5; 13 bases agree with TRBD2. The junction had 4 bases not matched to a gene; V was cut back by 4 bases and J by 2 bases. The V gene's germline CDR1 is SGHDN and CDR2 FVKESK. The CDR3 is made up of 16 amino acids. CDR3 bases: TGTGCCAGCAGCCTCACTAGCGGGAGGGCACAAGAGACCCAGTACTTC. It encodes CASSLTSGRAQETQYF.

The CDR3 nucleotides are TGCGCCAGCAGCTTCGAAGTGAACACTGAAGCTTTCTTT. It translates to CASSFEVNTEAFF. The chain links TRBV5-1 to TRBJ1-1, with unresolved D. CDR1 is SGHRS, CDR2 YFSETQ, per germline. The CDR3 is made up of 13 amino acids. Trimming cost V 2 bases and J 0 bases, with 5 bases left between them. Full variable domain (missing parts from reference TRBV5-1 and TRBJ1-1): KAGVTQTPRYLIKTRGQQVTLSCSPISGHRSVSWYQQTPGQGLQFLFEYFSETQRNKGNFPGRFSGRQFSNSRSEMNVSTLELGDSALYLCASSFEVNTEAFFGQGTRLTVV.

The chain joins TRBV27 to TRBJ1-1; D call uncertain. Looked up from germline, CDR1 is MNHEY and CDR2 is SMNVEV (reference sequence). Trimming took off 4 bases at V and 3 bases at J, with 18 bases between the two ends. The length of the CDR3 is 16 residues. This chain's CDR3 is CASSSAREVWDTEAFF. Written as DNA, the CDR3 is TGTGCCAGCAGTTCGGCCCGGGAGGTATGGGACACTGAAGCTTTCTTT.

The rearrangement uses TRBV5-1 and TRBJ1-2; 7 bases match TRBD1. Per the germline V gene, CDR1 is SGHRS and CDR2 is YFSETQ. There are 14 residues in the CDR3. V was clipped by 0 bases and J by 4 bases; unmatched bases: 3. This chain's CDR3 is CASSLVGQTYGYTF. CDR3 in DNA: TGCGCCAGCAGCTTGGTGGGACAGACCTATGGCTACACCTTC.

In this sample, this clonotype turned up once. V and J are TRBV5-4 and TRBJ1-2, with D possibly being TRBD1 (6 bases). Between the trimmed V and J ends, which lost 4 bases and 7 bases, there was a span of 20 bases. The CDR3 is made up of 15 amino acids. Germline loops: CDR1 SGHNT, CDR2 YYREEE (reference sequence). CDR3 sequence reads: CASSRWGARIGGYTF. The CDR3 DNA reads as TGTGCCAGCAGCCGGTGGGGGGCGCGGATAGGTGGCTACACCTTC.

The rearrangement joins TRBV5-1 to TRBJ2-7; 11 bases are shared with TRBD2. The CDR3 extends over 15 amino acids. Germline CDR1 is SGHRS and CDR2 is YFSETQ. The trim removed 1 base at V and 5 bases at J, leaving 5 bases unmatched. The DNA for the CDR3 is TGCGCCAGCAGCTTGACTAGCGGGAGTGGTAACGAGCAGTACTTC. This codes for CASSLTSGSGNEQYF.

The V call is TRBV6-1, the J call TRBJ2-7, with D possibly called TRBD1 or TRBD2 (5 bases each). Germline loops: CDR1 MNHNS, CDR2 SASEGT. V was shortened by 1 base and J by 4 bases, with 35 bases between the two germline ends. The CDR3 consists of 22 residues. Here the CDR3 DNA reads TGTGCCAGCAGTGAAGGGGTAGACCCGGGTCTGGGCTCCGGGGCCTTCCGATACGAGCAGTACTTC. Residues: CASSEGVDPGLGSGAFRYEQYF.

In regard to this clonotype: This CDR3 fails to terminate in the conserved phenylalanine or tryptophan, so it likely reflects a read error. V usage is TRBV6-5 and J usage is TRBJ1-1; D gene uncertain. Germline assignment: CDR1 MNHEY and CDR2 SVGAGI. This CDR3 region has 13 residues. Deletions cut 2 bases from V and 5 bases from J, with 9 bases between. CDR3 amino acids: CASSYKSGTEAFL. The CDR3 DNA follows: TGTGCCAGCAGTTACAAGTCGGGAACTGAAGCTTTCCTT.

This clonotype was recorded once. The CDR3 loop is CASSAPTQYF. CDR3 DNA sequence: TGTGCCAGCAGTGCCCCGACCCAGTACTTC. The chain is built from TRBV25-1 and TRBJ2-5; no firm D call. From germline, CDR1 is MGHDK and CDR2 SYGVNS. Trimming pared 4 bases from V and 7 bases from J, leaving 4 bases between. This CDR3 is 10 amino acids long.

The CDR3 loop reads CSGIGWGQGAYEQYF. The CDR3, as DNA: TGCAGCGGAATCGGATGGGGACAGGGGGCATACGAGCAGTACTTC. This chain connects TRBV29-1 to TRBJ2-7, with TRBD1 matching over 12 bases. The V gene's germline CDR1 is SQVTM and CDR2 ANQGSEA. The CDR3 loop spans 15 amino acids. J was trimmed by 4 bases and V by 7 bases; bases with no gene match: 11.

This chain links TRBV18 with TRBJ2-7, with D unclear. Germline V gene sequence: CDR1 KGHSH, CDR2 LQKENI. The CDR3 is 16 residues long. V was pared by 5 bases and J by 3 bases, with 20 bases between. Here the CDR3 reads CASSYLGTQKVYEQYF. CDR3 DNA sequence: TGTGCCAGCTCATATCTGGGTACACAAAAGGTCTACGAGCAGTACTTC.

J is TRBJ1-1 and V is TRBV4-1; no firm D call. Germline V lookup: CDR1 MGHRA, CDR2 YSYEKL. V was cut by 1 base and J by 11 bases, with 11 bases left in between. This CDR3 contains 12 residues. In DNA form, the CDR3 reads TGCGCCAGCAGCCAAGGGTCCAGCGGGGCTTTCTTT. Amino acid sequence: CASSQGSSGAFF.

The rearrangement uses TRBV14 and TRBJ2-7, with TRBD1 as a possible D gene (6 bases). V was shortened by 1 base and J by 3 bases, with 13 bases between the two germline ends. There are 15 residues in the CDR3. In germline, CDR1 is SGHDN, CDR2 FVKESK. CDR3 in amino acids: CASSQGRGVDYEQYF. The CDR3 DNA follows: TGTGCCAGCAGCCAAGGCAGGGGAGTGGACTACGAGCAGTACTTC.

The chain has TRBV6-1 and TRBJ2-1; 8 nucleotides align to TRBD1. V gave up 11 bases and J gave up 8 bases; unmatched junction bases: 14. Germline CDR1 is MNHNS and CDR2 is SASEGT. This CDR3 comprises 14 residues. In DNA form, the CDR3 reads TGTGCCCACCGCCGGGCAGGGGGCGTGGATGAGCAGTTCTTC. Protein: CAHRRAGGVDEQFF.